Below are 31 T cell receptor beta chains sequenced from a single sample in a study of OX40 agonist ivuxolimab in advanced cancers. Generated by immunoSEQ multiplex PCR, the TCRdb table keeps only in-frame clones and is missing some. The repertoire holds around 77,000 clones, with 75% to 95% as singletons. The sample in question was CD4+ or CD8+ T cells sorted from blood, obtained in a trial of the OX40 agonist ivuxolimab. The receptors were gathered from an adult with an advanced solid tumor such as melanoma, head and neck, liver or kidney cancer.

The CDR3 DNA sequence: TGTGCCAGCAGTTTTAACCCGGTGGCAGATACGCAGTATTTT. Translation gives CASSFNPVADTQYF. This rearrangement joins TRBV27 to TRBJ2-3; the D is unclear. CDR3 length: 14 residues. V was cut by 3 bases and J by 4 bases, with 11 bases left in between. The germline CDR1 and CDR2 sequences are MNHEY and SMNVEV (reference sequence).

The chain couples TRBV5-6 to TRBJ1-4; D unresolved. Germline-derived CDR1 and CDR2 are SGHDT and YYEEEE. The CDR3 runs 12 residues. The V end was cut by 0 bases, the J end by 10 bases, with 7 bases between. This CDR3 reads CASSLGYGKLFF. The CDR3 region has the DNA TGTGCCAGCAGCTTGGGTTATGGAAAACTGTTTTTT.

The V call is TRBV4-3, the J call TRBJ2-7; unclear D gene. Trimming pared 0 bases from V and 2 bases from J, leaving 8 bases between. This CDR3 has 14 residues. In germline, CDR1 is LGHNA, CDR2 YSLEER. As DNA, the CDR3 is TGCGCCAGCAGCCAAGATCATCCCGCCTACGAGCAGTACTTC. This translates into CASSQDHPAYEQYF.

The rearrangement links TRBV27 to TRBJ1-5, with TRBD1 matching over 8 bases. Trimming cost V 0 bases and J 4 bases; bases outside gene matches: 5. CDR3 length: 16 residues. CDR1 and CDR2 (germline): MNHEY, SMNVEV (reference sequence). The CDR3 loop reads CASSLSMGQANQPQHF. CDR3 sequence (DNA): TGTGCCAGCAGTTTATCCATGGGACAGGCTAATCAGCCCCAGCATTTT.

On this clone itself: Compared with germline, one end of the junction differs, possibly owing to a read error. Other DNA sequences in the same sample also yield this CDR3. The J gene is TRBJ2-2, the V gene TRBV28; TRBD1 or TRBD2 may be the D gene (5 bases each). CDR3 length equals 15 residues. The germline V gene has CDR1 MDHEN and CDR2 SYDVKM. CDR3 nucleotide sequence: TGTGCCAGCACCTGGGACGCTACGAACACCGGGGAGCTGTTCTTT. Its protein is CASTWDATNTGELFF.

The CDR3 DNA reads TGTGCCAGCAGCTTGGGGGACAGCTCCTACGAGCAGTACTTC. Residues: CASSLGDSSYEQYF. The chain carries TRBV5-6 and TRBJ2-7; 7 bases agree with TRBD1. Trimming removed 0 bases from V and 0 bases from J; junction bases left unmatched: 0. From germline, CDR1 is SGHDT and CDR2 YYEEEE. CDR3 length equals 14 residues.

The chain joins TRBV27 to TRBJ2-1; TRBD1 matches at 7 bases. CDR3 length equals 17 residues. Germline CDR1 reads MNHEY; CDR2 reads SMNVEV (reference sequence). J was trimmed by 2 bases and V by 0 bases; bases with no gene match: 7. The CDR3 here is CASSLSRGGVPYNEQFF. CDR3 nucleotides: TGTGCCAGCAGTTTATCAAGAGGGGGCGTACCCTACAATGAGCAGTTCTTC.

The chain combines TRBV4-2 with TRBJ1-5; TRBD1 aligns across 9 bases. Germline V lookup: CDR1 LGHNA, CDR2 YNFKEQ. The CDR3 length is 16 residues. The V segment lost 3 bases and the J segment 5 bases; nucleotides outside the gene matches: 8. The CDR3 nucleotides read TGTGCCAGCAGCCATACCGGACAGGGGTTATATCAGCCCCAGCATTTT. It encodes CASSHTGQGLYQPQHF.

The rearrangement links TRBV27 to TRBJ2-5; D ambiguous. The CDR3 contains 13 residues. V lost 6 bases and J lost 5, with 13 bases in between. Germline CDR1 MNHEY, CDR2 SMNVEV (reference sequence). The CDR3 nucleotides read TGTGCCAGCAGCTTCGGTAGTTGGGAGACCCAGTACTTC. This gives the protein CASSFGSWETQYF.

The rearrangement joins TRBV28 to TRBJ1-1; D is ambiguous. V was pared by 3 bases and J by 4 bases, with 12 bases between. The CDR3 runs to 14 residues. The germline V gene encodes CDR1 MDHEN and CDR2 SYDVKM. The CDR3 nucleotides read TGTGCCAGCAGTTTCAAGGCCTGGGGCACTGAAGCTTTCTTT. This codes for CASSFKAWGTEAFF.

The CDR3 region is CASSWGGTSYEQYF. CDR3 coding DNA: TGTGCCAGCAGCTGGGGGGGCACCTCCTACGAGCAGTACTTC. This chain joins TRBV5-6 and TRBJ2-7; perhaps TRBD2 as D (7 bases). The CDR3 has 14 residues. Trimming left V 3 bases short and J 0 bases short, with 10 bases between. Germline V gene data show CDR1 as SGHDT and CDR2 as YYEEEE.

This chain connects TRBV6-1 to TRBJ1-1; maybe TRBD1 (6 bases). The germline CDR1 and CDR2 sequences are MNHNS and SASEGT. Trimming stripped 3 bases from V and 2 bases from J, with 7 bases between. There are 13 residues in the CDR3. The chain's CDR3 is CASSEGANTEAFF. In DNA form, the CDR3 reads TGTGCCAGCAGTGAGGGGGCAAACACTGAAGCTTTCTTT.

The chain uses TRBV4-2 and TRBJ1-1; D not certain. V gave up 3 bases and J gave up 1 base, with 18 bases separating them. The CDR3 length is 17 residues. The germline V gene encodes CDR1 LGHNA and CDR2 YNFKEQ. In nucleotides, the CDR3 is TGTGCCAGCAGCCACCCCGGACTGCACAGCGAGAACACTGAAGCTTTCTTT. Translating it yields CASSHPGLHSENTEAFF.

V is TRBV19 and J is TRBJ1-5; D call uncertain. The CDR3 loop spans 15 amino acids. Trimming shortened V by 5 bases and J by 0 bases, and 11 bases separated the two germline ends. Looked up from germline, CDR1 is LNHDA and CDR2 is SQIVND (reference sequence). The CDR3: CASSAVTGSNQPQHF. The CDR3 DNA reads TGTGCCAGTAGTGCGGTGACGGGTAGCAATCAGCCCCAGCATTTT.

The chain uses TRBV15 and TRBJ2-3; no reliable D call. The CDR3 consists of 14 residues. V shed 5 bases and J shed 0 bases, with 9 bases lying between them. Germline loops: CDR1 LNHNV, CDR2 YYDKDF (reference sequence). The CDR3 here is CATSPEVSTDTQYF. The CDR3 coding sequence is TGTGCCACCAGCCCTGAAGTCAGCACAGATACGCAGTATTTT.

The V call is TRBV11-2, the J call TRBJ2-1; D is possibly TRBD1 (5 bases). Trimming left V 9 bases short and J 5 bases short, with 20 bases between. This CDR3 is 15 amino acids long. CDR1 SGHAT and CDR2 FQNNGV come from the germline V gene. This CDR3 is CASIRGKFGDNEQFF. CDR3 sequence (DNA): TGTGCCAGTATAAGGGGCAAGTTTGGTGACAATGAGCAGTTCTTC.

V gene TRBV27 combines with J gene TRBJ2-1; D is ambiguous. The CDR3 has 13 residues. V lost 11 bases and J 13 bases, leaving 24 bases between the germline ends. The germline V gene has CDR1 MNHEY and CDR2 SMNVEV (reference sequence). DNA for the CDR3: TGTGCCTCCTCAGACGTACCTCCTCAAGGACAGTTCTTC. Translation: CASSDVPPQGQFF.

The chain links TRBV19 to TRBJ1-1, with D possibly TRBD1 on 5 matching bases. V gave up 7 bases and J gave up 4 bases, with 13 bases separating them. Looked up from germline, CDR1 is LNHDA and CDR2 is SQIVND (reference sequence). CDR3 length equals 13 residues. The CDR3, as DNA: TGTGCCAGTACCCGCTCGGGGGTCACTGAAGCTTTCTTT. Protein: CASTRSGVTEAFF. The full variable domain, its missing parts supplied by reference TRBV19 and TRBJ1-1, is DGGITQSPKYLFRKEGQNVTLSCEQNLNHDAMYWYRQDPGQGLRLIYYSQIVNDFQKGDIAEGYSVSREKKESFPLTVTSAQKNPTAFYLCASTRSGVTEAFFGQGTRLTVV.

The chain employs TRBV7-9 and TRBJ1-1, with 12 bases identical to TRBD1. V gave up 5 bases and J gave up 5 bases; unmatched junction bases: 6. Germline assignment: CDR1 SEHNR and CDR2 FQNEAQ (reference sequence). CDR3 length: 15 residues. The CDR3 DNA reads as TGTGCCAGCAGCGGTTGGGACAGGGGGCGAACTGAAGCTTTCTTT. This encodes CASSGWDRGRTEAFF.

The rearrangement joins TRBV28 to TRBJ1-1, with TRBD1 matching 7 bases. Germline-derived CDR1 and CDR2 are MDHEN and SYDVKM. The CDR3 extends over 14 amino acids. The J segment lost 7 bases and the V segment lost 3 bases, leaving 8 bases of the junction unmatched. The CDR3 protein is CASSLGQTGGEAFF. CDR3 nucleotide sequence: TGTGCCAGCAGTTTGGGACAGACAGGTGGTGAAGCTTTCTTT.

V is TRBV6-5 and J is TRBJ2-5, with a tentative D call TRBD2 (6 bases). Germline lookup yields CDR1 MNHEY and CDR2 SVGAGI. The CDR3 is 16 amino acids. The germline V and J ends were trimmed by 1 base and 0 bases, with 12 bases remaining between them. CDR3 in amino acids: CASSYWGRGYQETQYF. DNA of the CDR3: TGTGCCAGCAGTTACTGGGGCCGGGGGTACCAAGAGACCCAGTACTTC.

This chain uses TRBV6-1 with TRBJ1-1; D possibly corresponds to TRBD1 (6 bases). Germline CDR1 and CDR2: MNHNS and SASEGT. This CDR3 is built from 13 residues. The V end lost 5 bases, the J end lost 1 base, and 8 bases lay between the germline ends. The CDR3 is CASSRTENTEAFF. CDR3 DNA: TGTGCCAGCAGTCGGACAGAGAACACTGAAGCTTTCTTT.

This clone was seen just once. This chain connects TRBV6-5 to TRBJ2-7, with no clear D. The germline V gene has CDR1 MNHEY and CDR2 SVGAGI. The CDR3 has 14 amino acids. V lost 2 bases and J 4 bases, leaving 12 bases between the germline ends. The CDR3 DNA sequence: TGTGCCAGCAGTTACCAGCCCTCTCCGTACGAGCAGTACTTC. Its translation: CASSYQPSPYEQYF.

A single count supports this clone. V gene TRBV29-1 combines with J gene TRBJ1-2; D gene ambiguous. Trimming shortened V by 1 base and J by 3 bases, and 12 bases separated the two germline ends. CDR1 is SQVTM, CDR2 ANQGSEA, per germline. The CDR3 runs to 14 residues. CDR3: CSVEALQAYYGYTF. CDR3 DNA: TGCAGCGTTGAAGCCCTACAAGCCTACTATGGCTACACCTTC.

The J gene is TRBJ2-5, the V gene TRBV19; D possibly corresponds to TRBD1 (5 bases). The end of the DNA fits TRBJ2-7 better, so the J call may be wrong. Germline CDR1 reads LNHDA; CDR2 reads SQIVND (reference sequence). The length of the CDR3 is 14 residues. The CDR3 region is CASSITGSPYEQYF. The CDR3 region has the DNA TGTGCCAGTAGTATAACAGGATCCCCCTACGAGCAGTACTTC.

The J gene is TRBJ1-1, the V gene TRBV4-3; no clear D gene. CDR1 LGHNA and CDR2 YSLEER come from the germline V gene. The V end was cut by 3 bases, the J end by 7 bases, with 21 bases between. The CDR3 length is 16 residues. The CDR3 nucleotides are TGCGCCAGCAGCCATGAAGAAATCATGTCGGGCAATGAAGCTTTCTTT. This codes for CASSHEEIMSGNEAFF.

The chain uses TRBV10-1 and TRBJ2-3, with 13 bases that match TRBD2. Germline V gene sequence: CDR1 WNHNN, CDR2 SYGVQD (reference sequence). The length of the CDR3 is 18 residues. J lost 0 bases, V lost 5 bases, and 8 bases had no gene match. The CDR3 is CASSQPTSGRLSTDTQYF. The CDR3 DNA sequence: TGCGCCAGCAGTCAACCGACTAGCGGGAGGCTCAGCACAGATACGCAGTATTTT.

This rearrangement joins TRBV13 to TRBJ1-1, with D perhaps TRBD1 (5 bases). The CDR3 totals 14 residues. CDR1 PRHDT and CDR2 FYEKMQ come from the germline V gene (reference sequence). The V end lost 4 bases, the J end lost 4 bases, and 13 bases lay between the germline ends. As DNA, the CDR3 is TGTGCCAGCAGCTGGGGGGACGGCGGCACTGAAGCTTTCTTT. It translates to CASSWGDGGTEAFF.

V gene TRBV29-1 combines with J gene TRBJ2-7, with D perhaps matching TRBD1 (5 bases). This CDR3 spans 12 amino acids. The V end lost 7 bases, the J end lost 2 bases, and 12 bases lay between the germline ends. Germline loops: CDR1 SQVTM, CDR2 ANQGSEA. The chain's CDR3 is CSAGAAAYEQYF. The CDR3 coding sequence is TGCAGCGCTGGGGCAGCAGCCTACGAGCAGTACTTC.

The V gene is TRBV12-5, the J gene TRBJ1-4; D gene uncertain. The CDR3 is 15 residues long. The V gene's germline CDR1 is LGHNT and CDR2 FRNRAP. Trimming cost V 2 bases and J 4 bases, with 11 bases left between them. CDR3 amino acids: CASGLLGGNNEKLFF. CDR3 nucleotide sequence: TGTGCTAGTGGTTTGCTTGGAGGGAATAATGAAAAACTGTTTTTT.

CDR3 protein: CASSLQVLSGDTQYF. The CDR3 nucleotides read TGTGCCAGCAGCCTACAGGTTTTGTCCGGAGATACGCAGTATTTT. This chain uses TRBV7-9 with TRBJ2-3; D is possibly TRBD1 (5 bases). The germline V and J ends were trimmed by 5 bases and 5 bases, with 17 bases remaining between them. CDR3 size: 15 residues. Germline CDR1 is SEHNR and CDR2 is FQNEAQ (reference sequence).